This T cell receptor beta chain stems from a study of cytomegalovirus exposure and HLA in healthy donors. The overall study: A later analysis reported the 90 to 150 validation repertoires used the same platform as the approximately 660 first-cohort repertoires. Study findings and constraints: There were a few CMV-associated chains whose specificity for CMV antigens was confirmed in vitro. It was found in a later analysis that first-cohort TCR clusters tended to co-occur in the 130 or so validation repertoires.

Regarding this clone: No antigen is known for it.

Germline loops: CDR1 MNHNS, CDR2 SASEGT. CDR3 length: 16 residues. The V segment lost 1 base and the J segment 7 bases; nucleotides outside the gene matches: 9. Sequenced by immunoSEQ multiplex PCR; TCRdb stores in-frame clones only, minus some. In the table there are 120,000 or so clones, about 89% of which are singletons. The donors were members of the validation cohort comprising over a hundred subjects, separate from the roughly 670-subject first cohort. The receptor's source is a woman between 18 and 29 years old in good health and CMV-seronegative. Sequencing was done on a sample of PBMCs. The gene calls are TRBV6-1 and TRBJ2-2; 7 bases fit TRBD1. The CDR3 loop is CASSEEAGGIGGELFF. The CDR3 DNA reads as TGTGCCAGCAGTGAAGAGGCAGGGGGTATTGGCGGGGAGCTGTTTTTT.